This T cell receptor (beta chain) was retrieved from a study of blood T cell repertoires in COVID-19. On the study more broadly: Italy, Spain and the United States were the sources of the convalescent and acute COVID-19 samples. Nucleic acid was either cDNA or gDNA, and it came from T cells, B-cell-depleted T cells, or PBMCs.

Measured with immunoSEQ multiplex PCR; TCRdb has only the in-frame clones, and not every one. Of 150,000 to 200,000 clones in the sample, roughly 80% were seen once. This clone was observed once. The CDR3 runs 13 residues. V gave up 2 bases and J gave up 12 bases, with 16 bases separating them. Germline loops: CDR1 MNHNS, CDR2 SASEGT. The rearrangement links TRBV6-1 to TRBJ1-1; D gene ambiguous. The TCR originated in a woman in her thirties or forties with acute COVID-19. The sample was PBMCs or T cells enriched from blood (not recorded which). In DNA form, the CDR3 reads TGTGCCAGCAGTGAAAGTTTTAGAGGGAGAACTTTCTTT. This gives the protein CASSESFRGRTFF.